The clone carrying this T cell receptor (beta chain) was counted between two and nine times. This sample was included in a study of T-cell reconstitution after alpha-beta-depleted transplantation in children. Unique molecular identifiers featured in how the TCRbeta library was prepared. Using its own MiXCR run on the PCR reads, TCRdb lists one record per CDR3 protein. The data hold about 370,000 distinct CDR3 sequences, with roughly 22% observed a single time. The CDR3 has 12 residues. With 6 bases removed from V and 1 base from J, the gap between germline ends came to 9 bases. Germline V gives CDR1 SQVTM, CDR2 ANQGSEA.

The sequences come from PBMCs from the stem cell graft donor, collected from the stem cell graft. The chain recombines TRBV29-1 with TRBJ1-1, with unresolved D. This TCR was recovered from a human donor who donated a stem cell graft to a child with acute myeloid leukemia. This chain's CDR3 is CSVGGWNTEAFF. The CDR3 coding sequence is TGCAGCGTCGGAGGGTGGAACACTGAAGCTTTCTTT.